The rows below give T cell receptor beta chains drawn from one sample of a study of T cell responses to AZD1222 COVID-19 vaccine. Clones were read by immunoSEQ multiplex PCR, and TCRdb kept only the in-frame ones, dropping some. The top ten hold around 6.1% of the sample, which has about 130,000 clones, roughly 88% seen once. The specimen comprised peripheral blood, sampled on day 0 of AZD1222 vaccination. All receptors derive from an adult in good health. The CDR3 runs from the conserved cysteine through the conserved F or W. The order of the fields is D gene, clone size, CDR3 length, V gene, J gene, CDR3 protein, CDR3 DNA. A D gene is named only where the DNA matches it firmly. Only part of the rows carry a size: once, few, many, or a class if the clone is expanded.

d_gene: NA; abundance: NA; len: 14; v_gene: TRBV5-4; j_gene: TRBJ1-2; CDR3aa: CASSKTGSRYGYTF; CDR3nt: TGTGCCAGCAGCAAAACAGGGAGCCGCTATGGCTACACCTTC
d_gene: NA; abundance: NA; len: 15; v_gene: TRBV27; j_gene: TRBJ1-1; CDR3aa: CASSLESLPITEAFF; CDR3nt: TGTGCCAGCAGTTTAGAGAGTCTGCCTATAACTGAAGCTTTCTTT
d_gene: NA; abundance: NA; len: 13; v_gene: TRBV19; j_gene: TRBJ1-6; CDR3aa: CASSILDSSPLHF; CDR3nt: TGTGCCAGTAGTATACTTGATAGCTCACCCCTCCACTTT
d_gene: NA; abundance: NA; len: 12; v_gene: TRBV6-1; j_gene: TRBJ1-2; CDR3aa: CASSEVGYGYTF; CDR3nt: TGTGCCAGCAGTGAAGTCGGGTACGGCTACACCTTC
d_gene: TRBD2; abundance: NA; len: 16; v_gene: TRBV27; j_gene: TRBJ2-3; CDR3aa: CASSLTRSGRSDTQYF; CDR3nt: TGTGCCAGCAGTTTAACGCGGAGCGGGAGGTCAGATACGCAGTATTTT
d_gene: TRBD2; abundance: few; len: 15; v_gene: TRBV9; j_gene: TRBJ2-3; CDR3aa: CASSLSGGFTDTQYF; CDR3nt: TGTGCCAGCAGCCTTAGCGGGGGATTCACAGATACGCAGTATTTT
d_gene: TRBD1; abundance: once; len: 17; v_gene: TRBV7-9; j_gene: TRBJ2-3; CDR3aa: CASSQWLRQGNTDTQYF; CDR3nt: TGTGCCAGCAGCCAATGGCTTCGACAGGGAAACACAGATACGCAGTATTTT
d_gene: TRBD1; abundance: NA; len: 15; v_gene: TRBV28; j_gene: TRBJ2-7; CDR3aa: CASSPWDRGTYEQYF; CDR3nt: TGTGCCAGCAGTCCCTGGGACAGGGGGACCTACGAGCAGTACTTC
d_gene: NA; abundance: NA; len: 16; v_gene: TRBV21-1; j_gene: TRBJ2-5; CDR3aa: CASSKGRGRDQETQYF; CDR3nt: TGTGCCAGCAGCAAAGGGAGGGGCAGGGACCAAGAGACCCAGTACTTC
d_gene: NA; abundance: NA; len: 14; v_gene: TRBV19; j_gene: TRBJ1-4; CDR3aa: CASAPGGANEKLFF; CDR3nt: TGTGCCAGCGCCCCCGGGGGGGCTAATGAAAAACTGTTTTTT
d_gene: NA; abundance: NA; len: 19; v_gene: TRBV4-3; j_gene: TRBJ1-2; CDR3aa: CASSQDRALNRPAAYGYTF; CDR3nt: TGCGCCAGCAGCCAAGACAGAGCTTTGAACAGACCGGCGGCCTATGGCTACACCTTC
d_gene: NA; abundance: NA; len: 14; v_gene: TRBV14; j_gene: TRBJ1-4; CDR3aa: CASSQEGPGEKLFF; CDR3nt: TGTGCCAGCAGCCAAGAAGGGCCTGGCGAAAAACTGTTTTTT
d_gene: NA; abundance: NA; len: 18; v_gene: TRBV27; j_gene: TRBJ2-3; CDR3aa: CASRGKSRGLRKTDTQYF; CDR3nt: TGTGCCAGCAGGGGTAAATCGAGGGGTCTTCGGAAAACAGATACGCAGTATTTT
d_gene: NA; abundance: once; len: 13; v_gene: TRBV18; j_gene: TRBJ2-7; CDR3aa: CASSPSPGYEQYF; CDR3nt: TGTGCCAGCTCCCCTTCACCCGGGTACGAGCAGTACTTC
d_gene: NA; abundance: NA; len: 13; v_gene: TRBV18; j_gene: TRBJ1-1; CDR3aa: CASSPEGRTEAFF; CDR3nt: TGTGCCAGCTCACCAGAGGGTAGGACTGAAGCTTTCTTT
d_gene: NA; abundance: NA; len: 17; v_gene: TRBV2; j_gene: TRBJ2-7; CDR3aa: CASIVGRAGDSSYEQYF; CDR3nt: TGTGCCAGCATTGTGGGGCGGGCCGGAGATAGCTCCTACGAGCAGTACTTC
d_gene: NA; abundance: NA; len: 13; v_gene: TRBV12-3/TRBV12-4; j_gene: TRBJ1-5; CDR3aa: CASSLAQGQPQHF; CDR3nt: TGTGCCAGCAGTTTAGCCCAGGGTCAGCCCCAGCATTTT
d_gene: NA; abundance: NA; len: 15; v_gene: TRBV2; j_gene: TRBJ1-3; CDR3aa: CASRVTGRSGNTIYF; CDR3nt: TGTGCCAGCAGGGTTACAGGACGCTCTGGAAACACCATATATTTT
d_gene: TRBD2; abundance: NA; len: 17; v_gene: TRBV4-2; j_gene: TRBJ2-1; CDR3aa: CASSQDLAGALYNEQFF; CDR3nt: TGTGCCAGCAGCCAAGACTTAGCGGGGGCCCTATACAATGAGCAGTTCTTC
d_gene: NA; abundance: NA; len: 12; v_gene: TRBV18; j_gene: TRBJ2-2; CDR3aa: CASSPYTGELFF; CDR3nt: TGTGCCAGCTCACCATACACCGGGGAGCTGTTTTTT
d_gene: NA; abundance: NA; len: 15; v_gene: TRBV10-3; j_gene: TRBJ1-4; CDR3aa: CAISEGLPTNEKLFF; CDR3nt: TGTGCCATCAGTGAGGGACTTCCAACTAATGAAAAACTGTTTTTT
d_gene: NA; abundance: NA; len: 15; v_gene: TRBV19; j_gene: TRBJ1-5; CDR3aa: CASTPPVGGNQPQHF; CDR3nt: TGTGCCAGTACCCCCCCTGTAGGAGGCAATCAGCCCCAGCATTTT
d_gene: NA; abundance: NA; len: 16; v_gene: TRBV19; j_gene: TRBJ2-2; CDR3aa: CASSRVAVRNTGELFF; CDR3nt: TGTGCCAGTAGTAGAGTGGCAGTTAGGAACACCGGGGAGCTGTTTTTT
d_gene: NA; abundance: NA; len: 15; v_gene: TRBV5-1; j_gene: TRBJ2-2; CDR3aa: CASSSRAANTGELFF; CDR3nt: TGCGCCAGCAGCTCCCGGGCCGCGAACACCGGGGAGCTGTTTTTT
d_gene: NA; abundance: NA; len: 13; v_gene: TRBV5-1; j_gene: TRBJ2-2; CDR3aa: CASSTSGPGELFF; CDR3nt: TGCGCCAGCAGCACAAGCGGGCCCGGGGAGCTGTTTTTT
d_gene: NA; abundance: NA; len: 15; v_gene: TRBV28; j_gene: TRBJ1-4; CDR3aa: CASSFSRGVREKLFF; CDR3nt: TGTGCCAGCAGTTTTAGCAGGGGCGTTAGAGAAAAACTGTTTTTT
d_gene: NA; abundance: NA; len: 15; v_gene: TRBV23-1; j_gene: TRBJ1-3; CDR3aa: CASSLLEGSGNTIYF; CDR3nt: TGCGCCAGCAGTCTTCTGGAGGGGTCGGGAAACACCATATATTTT
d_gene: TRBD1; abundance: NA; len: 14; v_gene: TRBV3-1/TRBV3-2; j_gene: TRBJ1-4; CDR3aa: CASSPRQGNEKLFF; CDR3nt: TGTGCCAGCAGCCCCCGACAGGGAAACGAAAAACTGTTTTTT
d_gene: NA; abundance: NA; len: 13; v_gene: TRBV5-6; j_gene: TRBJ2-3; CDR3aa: CASSPALPDTQYF; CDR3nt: TGTGCCAGCAGTCCCGCTCTGCCAGATACGCAGTATTTT